A selection of T cell receptor beta chains follows, all from one sample in a study of identical twins. TCRdb ran MiXCR on the 5' RACE reads and lists one entry per CDR3 protein. The sample includes around 160,000 distinct CDR3 sequences, 3% to 4% of them seen just once. Sequenced material: memory T cells sorted from blood. The receptor source for this set is a man aged 18-30 years in good health. Both conserved end residues are part of each CDR3. The D gene is left open where the match is weak. The listing skips clone size in some rows; elsewhere it reads once, few, many or a size class.

CASSLTGSREKLFF,TGCGCCAGCAGTTTAACGGGCAGTAGGGAAAAACTGTTTTTT,.,TRBJ1-4,.,TRBV5-1
CASSSGGPLHF,TGTGCCAGCAGCTCCGGAGGTCCCCTCCACTTT,few,TRBJ1-6,.,TRBV7-3
CASSALLAGVSGTQYF,TGTGCCAGCAGCGCCCTACTAGCGGGAGTTTCGGGTACGCAGTATTTT,many,TRBJ2-3,TRBD2,TRBV3-1
CASTDTDTQYF,TGTGCCAGCACGGACACAGATACGCAGTATTTT,many,TRBJ2-3,.,TRBV11-2
CSARGQVYSETQYF,TGCAGTGCTAGAGGACAGGTTTACTCGGAGACCCAGTACTTC,many,TRBJ2-5,.,TRBV20-1
CASSLGGVKYEQFF,TGTGCCAGCAGCTTAGGGGGGGTGAAATATGAGCAGTTCTTC,.,TRBJ2-1,.,TRBV7-6
CASSPGLVKNGEQYF,TGCGCCAGCAGCCCGGGACTGGTTAAGAACGGCGAGCAGTACTTC,many,TRBJ2-7,.,TRBV5-1
CATKAGGSTDTQYF,TGTGCCACCAAGGCGGGAGGATCCACAGATACGCAGTATTTT,many,TRBJ2-3,TRBD2,TRBV24-1
CASSHGGGGLASYNEQFF,TGTGCCAGCAGCCACGGAGGAGGGGGACTAGCCTCCTACAATGAGCAGTTCTTC,many,TRBJ2-1,TRBD2,TRBV4-2
CASRPTSGRPNEQFF,TGTGCCAGCAGACCTACTAGCGGGAGACCTAATGAGCAGTTCTTC,many,TRBJ2-1,TRBD2,TRBV6-1
CSTGTPSGANVLTF,TGCAGTACCGGAACACCCTCTGGGGCCAACGTCCTGACTTTC,many,TRBJ2-6,.,TRBV20-1
CASSFRVADTQYF,TGTGCCAGCAGTTTTAGGGTGGCAGATACGCAGTATTTT,many,TRBJ2-3,.,TRBV28
CATSRDKGTSNEQFF,TGTGCCACCAGCAGAGATAAAGGAACTTCCAATGAGCAGTTCTTC,many,TRBJ2-1,.,TRBV15
CSARDPSRDPDTQYF,TGCAGTGCTAGAGATCCCTCGCGGGACCCAGATACGCAGTATTTT,many,TRBJ2-3,.,TRBV20-1
CASSLGATSAYNEQFF,TGTGCCAGCAGCTTAGGGGCGACTTCTGCCTACAATGAGCAGTTCTTC,many,TRBJ2-1,.,TRBV7-2
CSARDWSQRSYNEQFF,TGCAGTGCTAGAGATTGGAGCCAACGCTCCTACAATGAGCAGTTCTTC,many,TRBJ2-1,.,TRBV20-1
CASAVQENYGYTF,TGTGCCAGCGCAGTACAGGAGAACTATGGCTACACCTTC,.,TRBJ1-2,.,TRBV27
CASSQGRGLGGADTQYF,TGCGCCAGCAGCCAGGGAAGGGGACTAGGTGGGGCAGATACGCAGTATTTT,many,TRBJ2-3,TRBD2,TRBV4-3
CASRLNRGQGMNTEAFF,TGTGCCAGCAGACTAAATAGGGGACAGGGAATGAACACTGAAGCTTTCTTT,many,TRBJ1-1,TRBD1,TRBV6-1
CSARERAVMNTEAFF,TGCAGTGCTAGAGAACGCGCGGTTATGAACACTGAAGCTTTCTTT,many,TRBJ1-1,.,TRBV20-1
CASSRLQGDGYTF,TGTGCCAGCAGCCGCTTACAGGGTGATGGCTACACCTTC,many,TRBJ1-2,.,TRBV3-1
CSARGAGEENEQFF,TGCAGTGCTAGAGGGGCGGGAGAGGAGAATGAGCAGTTCTTC,.,TRBJ2-1,TRBD2,TRBV20-1
CASSLGGRDREDTQYF,TGTGCCAGCAGCTTAGGGGGACGGGACAGGGAAGATACGCAGTATTTT,many,TRBJ2-3,TRBD1,TRBV11-2
CASSFTHQTGELFF,TGCGCCAGCAGCTTTACTCATCAGACCGGGGAGCTGTTTTTT,few,TRBJ2-2,.,TRBV5-1
CASSLELQETQYF,TGTGCCAGCAGCTTAGAACTCCAAGAGACCCAGTACTTC,many,TRBJ2-5,.,TRBV7-2
CASSYDRGYFYEQYF,TGTGCCAGCAGTTATGACAGGGGCTATTTTTACGAGCAGTACTTC,many,TRBJ2-7,TRBD1,TRBV6-5
CASSPIGFSGGYEQYF,TGTGCCAGCAGCCCGATCGGATTCAGCGGGGGTTACGAGCAGTACTTC,many,TRBJ2-7,TRBD2,TRBV6-1
CASSSAGRGYEQYF,TGTGCCAGCAGTTCAGCGGGACGGGGCTACGAGCAGTACTTC,many,TRBJ2-7,TRBD2,TRBV6-5